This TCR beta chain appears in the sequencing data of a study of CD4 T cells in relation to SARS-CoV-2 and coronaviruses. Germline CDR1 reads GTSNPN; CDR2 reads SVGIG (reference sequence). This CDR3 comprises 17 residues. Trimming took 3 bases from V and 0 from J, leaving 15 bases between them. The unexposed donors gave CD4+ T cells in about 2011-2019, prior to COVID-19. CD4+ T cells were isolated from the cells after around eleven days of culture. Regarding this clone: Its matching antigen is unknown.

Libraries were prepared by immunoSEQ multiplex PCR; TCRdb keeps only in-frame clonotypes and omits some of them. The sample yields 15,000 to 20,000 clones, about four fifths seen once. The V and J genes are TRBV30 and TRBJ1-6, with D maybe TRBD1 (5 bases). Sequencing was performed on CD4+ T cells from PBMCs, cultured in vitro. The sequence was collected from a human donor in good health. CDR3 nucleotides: TGTGCCTGGAGCCGGGACGCCTCGAGCTCCTATAATTCACCCCTCCACTTT. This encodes CAWSRDASSSYNSPLHF.